Below, 12 T cell receptor beta chains from the same sample are listed, as sequenced in a study of T cell responses to AZD1222 COVID-19 vaccine. Assay used: immunoSEQ multiplex PCR; TCRdb lists only in-frame clones, some missing. The table lists 100,000 to 150,000 clones, about 90% of them singletons. The sequencing used peripheral blood, collected on day 0 of AZD1222 vaccination. The receptors here all came from an adult in good health.

The CDR3 bases are TGTGCCAGTAGTATCTTACGGGGTCCCCAGCATTTT. Translating it yields CASSILRGPQHF. The chain employs TRBV19 and TRBJ1-5; no clear D. The V end was cut by 3 bases, the J end by 10 bases, with 10 bases between. The CDR3 sequence is 12 residues long. CDR1 and CDR2 (germline): LNHDA, SQIVND (reference sequence). The entire variable domain, with the rest obtained from reference TRBV19 and TRBJ1-5, is as follows: DGGITQSPKYLFRKEGQNVTLSCEQNLNHDAMYWYRQDPGQGLRLIYYSQIVNDFQKGDIAEGYSVSREKKESFPLTVTSAQKNPTAFYLCASSILRGPQHFGDGTRLSIL.

The CDR3 reads CASSSQDTAGNTIYF. DNA of the CDR3: TGTGCCAGCAGCTCTCAGGACACTGCGGGAAACACCATATATTTT. V usage is TRBV5-6 and J usage is TRBJ1-3; D possibly corresponds to TRBD1 (5 bases). V shed 3 bases and J shed 4 bases, with 14 bases lying between them. There are 15 residues in the CDR3. The germline CDR1 and CDR2 sequences are SGHDT and YYEEEE.

The V and J genes are TRBV5-4 and TRBJ2-3, with 10 nucleotides matching TRBD1. Looked up from germline, CDR1 is SGHNT and CDR2 is YYREEE (reference sequence). CDR3 length: 16 amino acids. V lost 2 bases to trimming and J lost 3 bases; unmatched junction nucleotides: 6. Here the CDR3 reads CASSLGQGVGTDTQYF. CDR3 DNA: TGTGCCAGCAGCTTAGGACAGGGGGTTGGAACAGATACGCAGTATTTT.

The chain recombines TRBV27 with TRBJ1-5, with D uncertain. Germline V lookup: CDR1 MNHEY, CDR2 SMNVEV (reference sequence). V was clipped by 6 bases and J by 0 bases, with 15 bases between them. CDR3 size: 16 residues. The CDR3 reads CASRKDREYSNQPQHF. In nucleotides, the CDR3 is TGTGCCAGCAGGAAGGACCGAGAATATAGCAATCAGCCCCAGCATTTT.

This clone was seen more than once but under ten times. J is TRBJ1-3 and V is TRBV28; 7 bases map to TRBD1. Trimming at V came to 8 bases and at J to 4 bases, leaving 8 bases not matched to a gene. CDR3 length: 14 amino acids. Looked up from germline, CDR1 is MDHEN and CDR2 is SYDVKM. The CDR3 loop reads CASGQGGRGNTIYF. The CDR3 DNA is TGTGCCAGCGGCCAGGGGGGTCGGGGAAACACCATATATTTT.

The gene calls are TRBV20-1 and TRBJ2-7; 7 bases map to TRBD2. The V gene end was trimmed by 3 bases and the J gene end by 5 bases; junction bases not matched to a gene: 16. The germline V gene has CDR1 DFQATT and CDR2 SNEGSKA (reference sequence). The CDR3 contains 16 residues. The CDR3 sequence is CSASGSPGGSIHEQYF. CDR3 in DNA: TGCAGTGCTAGTGGATCTCCCGGCGGGAGTATCCACGAGCAGTACTTC.

This clone is a singleton in its sample. The V and J genes are TRBV18 and TRBJ2-4; D might be TRBD1 (6 bases). Trimming left V 4 bases short and J 9 bases short, with 13 bases between. This CDR3 has 13 amino acids. Per the germline V gene, CDR1 is KGHSH and CDR2 is LQKENI. In nucleotides, the CDR3 is TGTGCCAGCTCACTTCGGGACACTCCCATTCAGTACTTC. Translation gives CASSLRDTPIQYF.

The J gene is TRBJ2-7, the V gene TRBV7-9, with 7 bases aligning to TRBD1. There are 15 residues in the CDR3. Trimming took 5 bases from V and 1 from J; bases not matched to a gene: 8. Germline CDR1 and CDR2: SEHNR and FQNEAQ (reference sequence). The CDR3 region is CASSVQGYRSYEQYF. For the CDR3, the DNA is TGTGCCAGCAGCGTACAGGGGTATAGATCCTACGAGCAGTACTTC.

This clone appeared a single time. The rearrangement joins TRBV5-5 to TRBJ1-1; D possibly corresponds to TRBD1 (5 bases). Trimming removed 0 bases at V and 4 bases at J, with 10 bases between. The CDR3 loop spans 14 amino acids. Germline assignment: CDR1 SGHKS and CDR2 YYEKEE (reference sequence). The CDR3: CASSLEGAATEAFF. CDR3 sequence (DNA): TGTGCCAGCAGCTTGGAAGGGGCGGCCACTGAAGCTTTCTTT.

The J gene is TRBJ2-5, the V gene TRBV10-3, with 7 nucleotides matching TRBD1. The CDR3 sequence is 14 residues long. Germline V gene data show CDR1 as ENHRY and CDR2 as SYGVKD. V was pared by 5 bases and J by 5 bases, with 8 bases of the junction left unmatched. CDR3 in DNA: TGTGCCATCAGTTGGACAGGCCCCGGGGAGACCCAGTACTTC. Its protein product is CAISWTGPGETQYF.

This sequence joins TRBV28 and TRBJ2-7, with a possible D match to TRBD2 (6 bases). Germline lookup yields CDR1 MDHEN and CDR2 SYDVKM. V was shortened by 3 bases and J by 2 bases, with 14 bases between the two germline ends. The CDR3 runs to 15 residues. The CDR3 bases are TGTGCCAGCAGTTTTCGCGGGATGAGGACCTACGAGCAGTACTTC. Protein: CASSFRGMRTYEQYF.

The genes are TRBV28 and TRBJ2-1; D possibly corresponds to TRBD2 (7 bases). This CDR3 region has 19 residues. CDR1 is MDHEN and CDR2 is SYDVKM in the germline V gene. The ends were cut back, 5 bases at V and 1 base at J, with 24 bases in the middle. The CDR3 sequence: CASSQIRGGGVSSYNEQFF. CDR3 DNA: TGTGCCAGCAGTCAAATCCGAGGGGGGGGAGTTAGTTCCTACAATGAGCAGTTCTTC.